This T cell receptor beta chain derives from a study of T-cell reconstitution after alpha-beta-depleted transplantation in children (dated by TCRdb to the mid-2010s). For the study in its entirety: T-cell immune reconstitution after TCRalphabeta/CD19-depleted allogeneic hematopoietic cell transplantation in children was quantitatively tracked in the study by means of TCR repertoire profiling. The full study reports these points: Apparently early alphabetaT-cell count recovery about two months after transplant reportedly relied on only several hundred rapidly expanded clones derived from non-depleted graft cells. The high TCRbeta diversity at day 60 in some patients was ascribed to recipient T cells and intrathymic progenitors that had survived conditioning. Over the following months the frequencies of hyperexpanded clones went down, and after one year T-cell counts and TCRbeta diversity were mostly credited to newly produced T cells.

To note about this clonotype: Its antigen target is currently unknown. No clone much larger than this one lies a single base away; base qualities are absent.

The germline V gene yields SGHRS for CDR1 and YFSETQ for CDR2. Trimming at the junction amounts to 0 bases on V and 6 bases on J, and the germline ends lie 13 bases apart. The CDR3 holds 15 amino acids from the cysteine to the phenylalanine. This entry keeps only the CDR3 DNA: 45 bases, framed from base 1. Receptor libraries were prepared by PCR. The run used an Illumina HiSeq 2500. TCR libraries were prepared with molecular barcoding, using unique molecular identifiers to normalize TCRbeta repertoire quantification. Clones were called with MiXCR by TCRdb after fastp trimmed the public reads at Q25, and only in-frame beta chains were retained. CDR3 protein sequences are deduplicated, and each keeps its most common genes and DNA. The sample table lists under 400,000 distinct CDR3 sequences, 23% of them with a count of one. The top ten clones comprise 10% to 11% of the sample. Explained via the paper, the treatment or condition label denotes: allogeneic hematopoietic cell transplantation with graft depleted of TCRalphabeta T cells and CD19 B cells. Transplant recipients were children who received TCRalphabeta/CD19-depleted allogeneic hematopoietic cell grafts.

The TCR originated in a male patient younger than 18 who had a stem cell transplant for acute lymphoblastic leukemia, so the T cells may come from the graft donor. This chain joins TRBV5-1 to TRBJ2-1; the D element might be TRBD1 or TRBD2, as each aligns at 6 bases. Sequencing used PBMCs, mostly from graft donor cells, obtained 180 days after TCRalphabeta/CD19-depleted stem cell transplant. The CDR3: CASSLGGTIVNEQFF. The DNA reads TGCGCCAGCAGCTTGGGCGGGACAATAGTCAATGAGCAGTTCTTC.